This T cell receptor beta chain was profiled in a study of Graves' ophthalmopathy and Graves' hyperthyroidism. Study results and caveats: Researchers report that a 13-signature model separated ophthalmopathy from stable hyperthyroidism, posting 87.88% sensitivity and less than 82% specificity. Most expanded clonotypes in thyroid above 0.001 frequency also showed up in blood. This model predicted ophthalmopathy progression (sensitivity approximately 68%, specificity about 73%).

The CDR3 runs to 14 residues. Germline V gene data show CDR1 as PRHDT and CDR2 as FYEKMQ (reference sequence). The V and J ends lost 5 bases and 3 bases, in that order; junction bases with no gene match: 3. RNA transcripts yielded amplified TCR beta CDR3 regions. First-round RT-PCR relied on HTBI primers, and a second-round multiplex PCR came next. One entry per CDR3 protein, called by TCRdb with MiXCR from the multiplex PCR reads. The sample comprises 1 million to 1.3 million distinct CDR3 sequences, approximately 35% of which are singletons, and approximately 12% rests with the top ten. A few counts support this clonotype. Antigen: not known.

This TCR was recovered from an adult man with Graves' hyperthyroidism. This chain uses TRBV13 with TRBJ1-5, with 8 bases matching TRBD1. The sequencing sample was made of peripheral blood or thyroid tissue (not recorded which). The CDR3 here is CASSAGGLNQPQHF. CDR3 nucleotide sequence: TGTGCCAGCAGCGCAGGGGGCCTCAATCAGCCCCAGCATTTT. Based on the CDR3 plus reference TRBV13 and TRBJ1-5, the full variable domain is AAGVIQSPRHLIKEKRETATLKCYPIPRHDTVYWYQQGPGQDPQFLISFYEKMQSDKGSIPDRFSAQQFSDYHSELNMSSLELGDSALYFCASSAGGLNQPQHFGDGTRLSIL.